The present TCR beta chain was sequenced within a study of control samples from healthy donors and cancer patients. Produced via immunoSEQ multiplex PCR; TCRdb's table is partial and in-frame only. The sample gives some 140,000 clones, 75% to 90% of which show up once; around 9% is in the top ten. The CDR3 has 15 amino acids. V was pared by 2 bases and J by 0 bases, with 10 bases between. Germline-derived CDR1 and CDR2 are MDHEN and SYDVKM. The source of this sequence is a woman aged 25 to 39 in good health. Source material: blood. The chain joins TRBV28 to TRBJ1-2; D perhaps matches TRBD1 (5 bases). The CDR3 reads CASSLRGRTNYGYTF. DNA of the CDR3: TGTGCCAGCAGTTTACGGGGGAGGACTAACTATGGCTACACCTTC.